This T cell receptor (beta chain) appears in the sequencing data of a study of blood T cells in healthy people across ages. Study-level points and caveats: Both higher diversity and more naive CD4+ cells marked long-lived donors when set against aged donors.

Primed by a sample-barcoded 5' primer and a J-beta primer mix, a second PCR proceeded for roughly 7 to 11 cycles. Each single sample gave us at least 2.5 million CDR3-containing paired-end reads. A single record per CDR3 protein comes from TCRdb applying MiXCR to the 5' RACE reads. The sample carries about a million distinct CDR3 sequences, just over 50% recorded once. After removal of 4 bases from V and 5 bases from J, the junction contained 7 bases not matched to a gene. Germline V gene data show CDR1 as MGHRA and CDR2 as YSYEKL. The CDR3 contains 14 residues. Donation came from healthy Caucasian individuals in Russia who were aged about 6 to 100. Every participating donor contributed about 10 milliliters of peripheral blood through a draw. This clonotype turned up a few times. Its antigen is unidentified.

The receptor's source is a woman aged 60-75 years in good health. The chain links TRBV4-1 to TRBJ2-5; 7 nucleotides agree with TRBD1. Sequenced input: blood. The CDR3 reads CASSLQQGRETQYF. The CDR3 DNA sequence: TGCGCCAGCAGCCTCCAACAGGGGCGGGAGACCCAGTACTTC.